This TCR beta chain emerged from a study of pediatric ulcerative colitis. Study results and limitations: Ulcerative colitis patients shared more blood-rectal clones than controls.

Points on this clone: Its antigen is not identified.

Colonoscopy and blood draw happened at the same time. This table comes from immunoSEQ multiplex PCR, and its TCRdb copy is limited to in-frame clones, with some not included. The data hold tens of thousands of clones, with around 87% observed a single time. The CDR3 is 15 residues long. The V gene's germline CDR1 is SGHTA and CDR2 FQGNSA. V was cut by 3 bases and J by 2 bases, with 12 bases left in between. The rearrangement links TRBV7-2 to TRBJ2-3, with D possibly being TRBD1 (6 bases). The receptor was isolated from a boy aged 10-17 years who was a control in a study of pediatric ulcerative colitis. Specimen: blood. The CDR3 sequence is CASSFDRMNTDTQYF. As DNA, the CDR3 is TGTGCCAGCAGCTTCGACAGGATGAACACAGATACGCAGTATTTT.